This entry lists 8 T cell receptor beta chains sequenced from one sample in a study of vaccination effects on CD4 cells after COVID-19. Produced via immunoSEQ multiplex PCR; TCRdb's table is partial and in-frame only. The sample carries tens of thousands of clones, around 76% recorded once. Antigens for these TCRs are unknown. Peptide-pool stimulation followed by sequencing identified expanded antigen-specific CD4+ clonotypes in the ViraFEST assay. Culture lasted around eleven days before CD4+ T cell isolation. Having tested negative for nucleocapsid antibodies, the vaccine recipients showed no prior SARS-CoV-2 infection. The source was CD4+ T cells from PBMCs cultured with HCoV-OC43 spike peptides, collected before COVID-19 vaccination. Subset meaning: HCoV-OC43 spike overlapping peptide pool stimulation. Source of these receptors: a human donor who received a COVID-19 vaccine.

The chain employs TRBV6-2 or TRBV6-3 and TRBJ1-5; D possibly corresponds to TRBD1 (6 bases). Germline V gene sequence: CDR1 MNHEY, CDR2 SVGEGT. Trimming removed 5 bases at V and 7 bases at J, with 12 bases between. The CDR3 spans 13 residues. The CDR3 here is CASSGRQVQPQHF. The CDR3 DNA reads as TGTGCCAGCAGTGGGAGACAGGTCCAGCCCCAGCATTTT.

The chain combines TRBV7-2 with TRBJ1-1; 10 bases match TRBD1. This CDR3 has 15 residues. J lost 1 base, V lost 6 bases, and 5 bases had no gene match. The germline V gene has CDR1 SGHTA and CDR2 FQGNSA. This CDR3 reads CASSRQGAGNTEAFF. As DNA, the CDR3 is TGTGCCAGCAGTCGACAGGGGGCCGGGAACACTGAAGCTTTCTTT. The variable domain in full, with the rest retrieved from reference TRBV7-2 and TRBJ1-1, is GAGVSQSPSNKVTEKGKDVELRCDPISGHTALYWYRQSLGQGLEFLIYFQGNSAPDKSGLPSDRFSAERTGGSVSTLTIQRTQQEDSAVYLCASSRQGAGNTEAFFGQGTRLTVV.

In nucleotides, the CDR3 is TGTGCCAGCAGCCAAGTGGGAATAGCATCCGATACGCAGTATTTT. As protein: CASSQVGIASDTQYF. The rearrangement links TRBV4-2 to TRBJ2-3; D is unclear. V was cut by 1 base and J by 6 bases, with 14 bases left in between. Germline values: CDR1 LGHNA, CDR2 YNFKEQ. The CDR3 extends over 15 amino acids.

This chain joins TRBV4-2 and TRBJ2-3; tentatively, D is TRBD2 (6 bases). V was clipped by 0 bases and J by 5 bases, with 6 bases between them. CDR1 and CDR2 from the germline V gene are LGHNA and YNFKEQ. This CDR3 contains 13 residues. CDR3 protein: CASSQEGGDTQYF. DNA for the CDR3: TGTGCCAGCAGCCAAGAGGGAGGAGATACGCAGTATTTT.

The chain uses TRBV5-8 and TRBJ1-2; no firm D call. The V and J ends lost 5 bases and 2 bases respectively, with 7 bases between them. Germline V gives CDR1 SGHTS, CDR2 YDEGEE. The CDR3 covers 12 residues. The CDR3 here is CASSSGNYGYTF. DNA of the CDR3: TGTGCCAGCAGTTCCGGGAACTATGGCTACACCTTC.

The CDR3 nucleotides are TGTGCCAGCAGCTTAGTCGCCGCGGGGGGGACATATGGCTACACCTTC. Encoded protein: CASSLVAAGGTYGYTF. V and J are TRBV7-8 and TRBJ1-2, with D possibly TRBD1 on 6 matching bases. The germline gives CDR1 SGHVS, CDR2 FQNEAQ. This CDR3 is built from 16 residues. V gave up 1 base and J gave up 5 bases, with 17 bases separating them.

The rearrangement uses TRBV29-1 and TRBJ1-5; 7 nucleotides align to TRBD1. The V and J ends lost 4 bases and 2 bases, in that order; junction bases with no gene match: 2. Germline CDR1 reads SQVTM; CDR2 reads ANQGSEA. The length of the CDR3 is 13 residues. The CDR3 reads CSVGTGGNQPQHF. The CDR3 bases are TGCAGCGTTGGGACAGGAGGCAATCAGCCCCAGCATTTT.

The chain combines TRBV2 with TRBJ1-5, with a weak D call TRBD1 (5 bases). Trimming left V 6 bases short and J 4 bases short, with 16 bases between. CDR1 is SNHLY, CDR2 FYNNEI, per germline. The CDR3 runs 15 residues. In DNA form, the CDR3 reads TGTGCCAGCAGGGGGAACCCGTCAGGGAATCAGCCCCAGCATTTT. Its protein product is CASRGNPSGNQPQHF.